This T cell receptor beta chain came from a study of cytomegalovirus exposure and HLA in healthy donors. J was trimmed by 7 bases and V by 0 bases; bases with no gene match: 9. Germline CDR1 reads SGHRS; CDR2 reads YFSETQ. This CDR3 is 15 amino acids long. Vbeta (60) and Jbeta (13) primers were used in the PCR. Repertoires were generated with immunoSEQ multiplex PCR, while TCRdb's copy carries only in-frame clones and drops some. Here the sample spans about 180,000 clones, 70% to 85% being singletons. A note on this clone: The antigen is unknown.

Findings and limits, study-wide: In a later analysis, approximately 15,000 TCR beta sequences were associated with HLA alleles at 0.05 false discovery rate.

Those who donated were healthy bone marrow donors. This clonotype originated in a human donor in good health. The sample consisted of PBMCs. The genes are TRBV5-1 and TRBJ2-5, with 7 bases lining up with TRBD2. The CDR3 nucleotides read TGCGCCAGCAGCTTGGCGGTAGCGGGCGAGGGGACCCAGTACTTC. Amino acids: CASSLAVAGEGTQYF.